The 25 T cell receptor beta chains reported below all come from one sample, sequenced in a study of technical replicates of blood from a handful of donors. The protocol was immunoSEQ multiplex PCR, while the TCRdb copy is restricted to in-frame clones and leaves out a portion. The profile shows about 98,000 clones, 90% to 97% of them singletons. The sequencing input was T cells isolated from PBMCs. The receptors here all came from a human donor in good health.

CDR3 sequence (DNA): TGCAGCGTCTCCCAAGGGGCCTACGAGCAGTACTTC. Protein: CSVSQGAYEQYF. The rearrangement joins TRBV29-1 to TRBJ2-7, with D maybe TRBD1 (5 bases). CDR1 is SQVTM and CDR2 is ANQGSEA in the germline V gene. The CDR3 has 12 amino acids. Trimming cost V 6 bases and J 2 bases, with 11 bases left between them.

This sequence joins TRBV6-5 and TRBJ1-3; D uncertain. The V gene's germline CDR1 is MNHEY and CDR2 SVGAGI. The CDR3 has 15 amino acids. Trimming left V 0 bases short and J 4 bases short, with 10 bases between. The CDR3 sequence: CASSYSIGGGNTIYF. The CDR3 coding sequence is TGTGCCAGCAGTTACTCGATCGGAGGGGGAAACACCATATATTTT.

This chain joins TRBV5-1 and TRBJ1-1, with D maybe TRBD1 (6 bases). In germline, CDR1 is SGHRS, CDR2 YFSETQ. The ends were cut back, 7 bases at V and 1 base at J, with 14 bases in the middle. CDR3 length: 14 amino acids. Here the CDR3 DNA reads TGCGCCAGCCGACGGACAGATAAGAACACTGAAGCTTTCTTT. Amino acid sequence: CASRRTDKNTEAFF.

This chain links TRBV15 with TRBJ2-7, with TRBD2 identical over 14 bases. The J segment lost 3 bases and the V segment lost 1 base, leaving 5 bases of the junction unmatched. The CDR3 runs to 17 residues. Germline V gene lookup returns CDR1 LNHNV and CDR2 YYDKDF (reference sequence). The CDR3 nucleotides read TGTGCCACCAGCAGAGGCCGGGGGACTAGCGGGAGCTACGAGCAGTACTTC. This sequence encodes CATSRGRGTSGSYEQYF.

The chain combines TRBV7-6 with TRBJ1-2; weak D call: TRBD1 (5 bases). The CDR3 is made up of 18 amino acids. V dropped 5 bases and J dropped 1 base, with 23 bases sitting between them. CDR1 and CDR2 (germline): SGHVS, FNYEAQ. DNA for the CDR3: TGTGCCAGCAGCCCGTCCAGCCAGACGACAGCTCGTAACTATGGCTACACCTTC. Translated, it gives CASSPSSQTTARNYGYTF.

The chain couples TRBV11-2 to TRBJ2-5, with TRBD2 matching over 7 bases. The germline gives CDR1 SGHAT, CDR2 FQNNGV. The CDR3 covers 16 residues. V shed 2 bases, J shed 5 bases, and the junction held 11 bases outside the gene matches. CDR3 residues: CASSLTAGRGGETQYF. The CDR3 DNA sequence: TGTGCCAGCAGCTTAACAGCGGGACGGGGAGGGGAGACCCAGTACTTC.

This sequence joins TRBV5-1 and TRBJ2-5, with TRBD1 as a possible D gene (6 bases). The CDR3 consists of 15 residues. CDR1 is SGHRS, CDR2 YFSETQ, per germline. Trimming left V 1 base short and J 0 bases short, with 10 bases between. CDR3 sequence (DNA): TGCGCCAGCAGCTTGATCGGGGACAACCAAGAGACCCAGTACTTC. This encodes CASSLIGDNQETQYF.

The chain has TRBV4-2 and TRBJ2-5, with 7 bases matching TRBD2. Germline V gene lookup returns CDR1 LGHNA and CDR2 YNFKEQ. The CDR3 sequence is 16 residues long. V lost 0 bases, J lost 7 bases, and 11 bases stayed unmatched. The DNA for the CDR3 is TGTGCCAGCAGCCAAGAGTGGGCGGGAGTGGAAGGGACCCAGTACTTC. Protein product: CASSQEWAGVEGTQYF.

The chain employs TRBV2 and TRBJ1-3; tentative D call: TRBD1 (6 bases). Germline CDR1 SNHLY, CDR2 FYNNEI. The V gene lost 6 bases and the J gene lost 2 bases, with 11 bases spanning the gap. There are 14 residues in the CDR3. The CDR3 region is CASRPQGAGNTIYF. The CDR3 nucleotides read TGTGCCAGCAGACCACAGGGAGCTGGAAACACCATATATTTT.

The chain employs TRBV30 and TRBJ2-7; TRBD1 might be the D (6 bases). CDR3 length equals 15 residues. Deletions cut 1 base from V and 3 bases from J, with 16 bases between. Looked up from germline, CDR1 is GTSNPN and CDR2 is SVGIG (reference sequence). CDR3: CAWSGKQGRVYEQYF. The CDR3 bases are TGTGCCTGGAGTGGGAAACAGGGAAGGGTCTACGAGCAGTACTTC.

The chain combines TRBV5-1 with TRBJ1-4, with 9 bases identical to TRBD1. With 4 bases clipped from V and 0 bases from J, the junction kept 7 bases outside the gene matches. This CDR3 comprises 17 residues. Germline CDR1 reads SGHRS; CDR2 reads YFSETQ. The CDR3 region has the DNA TGCGCCAGCAGCCCACGGACAGGGGCCGCAACTAATGAAAAACTGTTTTTT. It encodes CASSPRTGAATNEKLFF.

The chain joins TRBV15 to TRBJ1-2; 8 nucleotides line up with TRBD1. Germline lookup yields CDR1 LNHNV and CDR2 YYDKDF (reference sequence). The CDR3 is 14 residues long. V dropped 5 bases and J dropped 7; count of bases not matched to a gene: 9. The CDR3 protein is CATSADRAGSGYTF. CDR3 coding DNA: TGTGCCACCAGCGCGGACAGGGCAGGAAGTGGCTACACCTTC.

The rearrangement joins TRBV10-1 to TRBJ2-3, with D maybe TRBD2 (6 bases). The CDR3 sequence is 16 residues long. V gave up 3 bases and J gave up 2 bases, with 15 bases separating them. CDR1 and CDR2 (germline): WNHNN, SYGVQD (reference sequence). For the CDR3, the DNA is TGCGCCAGCAGTGAATCCCAGCGGGCATACACAGATACGCAGTATTTT. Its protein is CASSESQRAYTDTQYF.

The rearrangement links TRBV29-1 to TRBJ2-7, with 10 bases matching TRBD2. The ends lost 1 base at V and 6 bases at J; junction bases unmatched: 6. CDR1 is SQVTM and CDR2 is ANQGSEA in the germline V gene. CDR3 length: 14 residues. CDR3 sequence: CSVEGLAGVPEQYF. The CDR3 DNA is TGCAGCGTTGAAGGTCTAGCGGGAGTACCCGAGCAGTACTTC.

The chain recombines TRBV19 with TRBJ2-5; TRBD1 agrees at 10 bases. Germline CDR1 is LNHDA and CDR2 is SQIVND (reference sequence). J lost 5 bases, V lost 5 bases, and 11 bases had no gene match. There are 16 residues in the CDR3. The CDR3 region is CASSGFDRGRGETQYF. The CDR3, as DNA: TGTGCCAGTAGTGGATTTGACAGGGGGCGCGGGGAGACCCAGTACTTC.

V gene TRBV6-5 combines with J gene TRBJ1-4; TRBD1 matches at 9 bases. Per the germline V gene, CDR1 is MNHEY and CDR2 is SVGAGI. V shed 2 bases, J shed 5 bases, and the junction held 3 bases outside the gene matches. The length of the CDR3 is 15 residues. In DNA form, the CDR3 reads TGTGCCAGCAGTTACGATGGACAGGGGAATGAAAAACTGTTTTTT. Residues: CASSYDGQGNEKLFF.

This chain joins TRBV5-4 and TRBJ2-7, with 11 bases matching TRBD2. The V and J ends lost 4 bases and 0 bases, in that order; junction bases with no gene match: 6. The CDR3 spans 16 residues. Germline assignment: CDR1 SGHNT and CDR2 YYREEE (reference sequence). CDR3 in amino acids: CASSRGLAVDSYEQYF. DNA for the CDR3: TGTGCCAGCAGCCGGGGACTAGCGGTGGACTCCTACGAGCAGTACTTC.

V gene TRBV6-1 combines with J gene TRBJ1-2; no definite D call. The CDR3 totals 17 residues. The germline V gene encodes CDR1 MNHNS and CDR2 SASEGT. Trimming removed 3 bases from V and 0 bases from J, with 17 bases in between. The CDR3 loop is CASSDGRYLLANYGYTF. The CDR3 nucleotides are TGTGCCAGCAGTGATGGTAGGTACCTACTAGCTAACTATGGCTACACCTTC.

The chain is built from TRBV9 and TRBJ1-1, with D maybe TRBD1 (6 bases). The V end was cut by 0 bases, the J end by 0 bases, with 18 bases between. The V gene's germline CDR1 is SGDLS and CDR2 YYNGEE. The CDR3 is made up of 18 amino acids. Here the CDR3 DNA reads TGTGCCAGCAGCGTAGCCACCGGGACAACCGGAATGAACACTGAAGCTTTCTTT. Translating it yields CASSVATGTTGMNTEAFF.

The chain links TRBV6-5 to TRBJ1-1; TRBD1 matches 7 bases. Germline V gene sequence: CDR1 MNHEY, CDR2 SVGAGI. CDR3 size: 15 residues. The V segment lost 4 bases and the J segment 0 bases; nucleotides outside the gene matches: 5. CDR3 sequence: CASSLGRGMNTEAFF. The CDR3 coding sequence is TGTGCCAGCAGTTTGGGCAGGGGGATGAACACTGAAGCTTTCTTT.

Here the CDR3 DNA reads TGCGCCAGCAGCCGGGGGCAGGGCAATGAAAAACTGTTTTTT. Amino acid sequence: CASSRGQGNEKLFF. The rearrangement uses TRBV4-1 and TRBJ1-4; possibly TRBD1 for D (6 bases). The CDR3 consists of 14 residues. Germline V lookup: CDR1 MGHRA, CDR2 YSYEKL. V was trimmed by 4 bases and J by 5 bases, leaving 11 bases between them.

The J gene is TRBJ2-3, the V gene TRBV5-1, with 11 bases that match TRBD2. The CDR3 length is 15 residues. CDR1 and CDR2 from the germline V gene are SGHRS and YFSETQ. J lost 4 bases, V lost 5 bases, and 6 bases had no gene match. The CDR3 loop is CASRPSGGPPDTQYF. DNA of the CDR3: TGCGCCAGCAGACCTAGCGGGGGGCCCCCAGATACGCAGTATTTT.

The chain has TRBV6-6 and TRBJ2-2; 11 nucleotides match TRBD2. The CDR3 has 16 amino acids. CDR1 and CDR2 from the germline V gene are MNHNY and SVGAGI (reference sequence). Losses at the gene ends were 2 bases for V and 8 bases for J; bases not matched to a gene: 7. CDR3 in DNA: TGTGCCAGCAGTTACAGCTTTCGGACTAGCGGGGGGGAGCTGTTTTTT. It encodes CASSYSFRTSGGELFF.

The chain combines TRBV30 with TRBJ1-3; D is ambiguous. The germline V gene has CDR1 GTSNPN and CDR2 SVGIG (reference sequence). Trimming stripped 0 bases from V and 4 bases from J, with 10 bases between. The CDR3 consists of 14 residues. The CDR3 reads CAWSVWESGNTIYF. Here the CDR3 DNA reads TGTGCCTGGAGTGTCTGGGAGTCCGGAAACACCATATATTTT.

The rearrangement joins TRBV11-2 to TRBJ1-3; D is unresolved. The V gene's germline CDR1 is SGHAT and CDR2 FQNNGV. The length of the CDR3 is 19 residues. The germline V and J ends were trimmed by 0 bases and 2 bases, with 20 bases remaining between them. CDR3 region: CASSLDPPRWASPGNTIYF. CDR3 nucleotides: TGTGCCAGCAGCTTAGACCCCCCCCGGTGGGCCTCACCTGGAAACACCATATATTTT.